Listed below are T cell receptor beta chains from one sample, sequenced in a study of B cell selection in AIRE deficiency. Profiling relied on immunoSEQ multiplex PCR, and the TCRdb table lists in-frame clones only, not all of them. The sample gives more than 25,000 clones, nearly 97% of which show up once; approximately 0.25% is in the top ten. The sequencing sample was made of CD4+CD127+ conventional T cells sorted from PBMCs. These receptors were obtained from a human donor in good health. The CDR3 runs from the conserved cysteine through the conserved F or W. A D gene is named only where the DNA matches it firmly. Size is omitted from some rows. Given values are once, few, many or a class for expanded clones.

-	TRBD2	16	TRBV12-5	TRBJ2-2	CASGPRGTSVTGELFF	TGTGCTAGTGGTCCCCGGGGGACTAGCGTCACCGGGGAGCTGTTTTTT
-	TRBD1	15	TRBV13	TRBJ2-7	CASSLTPTGVVEQYF	TGTGCCAGCAGCCTGACCCCCACAGGGGTAGTCGAGCAGTACTTC
-	TRBD1	16	TRBV10-2	TRBJ2-6	CASSDRGGTGANVLTF	TGCGCCAGCAGTGATCGAGGGGGCACTGGGGCCAACGTCCTGACTTTC
-	-	12	TRBV27	TRBJ1-3	CAYPGAGNTIYF	TGTGCCTATCCGGGGGCTGGAAACACCATATATTTT
-	-	12	TRBV2	TRBJ1-5	CASSAGDQPQHF	TGTGCCAGCAGCGCAGGGGATCAGCCCCAGCATTTT
-	TRBD1	14	TRBV18	TRBJ1-2	CASSPRQGDYGYTF	TGTGCCAGCTCACCCCGACAGGGAGACTATGGCTACACCTTC
-	TRBD2	12	TRBV7-2	TRBJ2-1	CASSLAGFEQFF	TGTGCCAGCAGCCTAGCGGGGTTTGAGCAGTTCTTC
-	TRBD1	15	TRBV7-7	TRBJ2-5	CASSLAGQGLETQYF	TGTGCCAGCAGCTTAGCGGGACAGGGGTTGGAGACCCAGTACTTC
-	-	13	TRBV7-5	TRBJ2-5	CASSFLPQETQYF	TGTGCCAGCAGCTTTCTTCCACAAGAGACCCAGTACTTC
-	TRBD2	18	TRBV18	TRBJ2-1	CASSPPGVLLAGGNEQFF	TGTGCCAGCTCACCACCGGGCGTATTACTAGCGGGGGGCAATGAGCAGTTCTTC
-	-	16	TRBV19	TRBJ1-2	CASSRLRVILEDGYTF	TGTGCCAGTAGTAGGCTCAGGGTTATCCTCGAGGATGGCTACACCTTC
-	-	14	TRBV4-2	TRBJ2-5	CASSQEQNRETQYF	TGTGCCAGCAGCCAAGAACAGAACCGAGAGACCCAGTACTTC
-	-	12	TRBV6-6	TRBJ2-1	CASSYSGSKQFF	TGTGCCAGCAGTTACTCGGGCTCCAAGCAGTTCTTC
few	-	8	TRBV25-1	TRBJ1-5	CASRKAWF	TGTGCCAGCAGGAAGGCGTGGTTT
-	-	15	TRBV4-1	TRBJ1-5	CASSQGVYSNQPQHF	TGCGCCAGCAGCCAAGGTGTCTATAGCAATCAGCCCCAGCATTTT
-	TRBD2	17	TRBV5-1	TRBJ2-3	CASSLGSLAGASDTQYF	TGCGCCAGCAGCTTGGGATCCCTAGCGGGAGCTTCAGATACGCAGTATTTT
-	-	14	TRBV19	TRBJ2-7	CASSDWGSSYEQYF	TGTGCCAGTAGTGACTGGGGCTCCTCCTACGAGCAGTACTTC
-	-	13	TRBV5-1	TRBJ1-1	CASSWGNSAEAFF	TGCGCCAGCAGCTGGGGGAATTCCGCTGAAGCTTTCTTT
-	-	15	TRBV7-3	TRBJ2-3	CASSRTSGGTDTQYF	TGTGCCAGCAGCCGAACTAGTGGCGGCACAGATACGCAGTATTTT
-	TRBD2	16	TRBV30	TRBJ2-5	CAWSGGLAGGRETQYF	TGTGCCTGGAGTGGGGGACTAGCGGGAGGGAGAGAGACCCAGTACTTC
-	TRBD1	16	TRBV6-6	TRBJ1-5	CASRPFRDRGLQPQHF	TGTGCCAGCAGACCCTTCCGGGACAGGGGGCTTCAGCCCCAGCATTTT
once	-	14	TRBV4-1	TRBJ2-3	CASSQDLEGFTQYF	TGCGCCAGCAGCCAAGATTTGGAAGGGTTCACGCAGTATTTT
-	TRBD2	16	TRBV5-6	TRBJ2-7	CASSPGTSGVIYEQYF	TGTGCCAGCAGCCCGGGGACTAGCGGGGTCATATACGAGCAGTACTTC
-	-	13	TRBV10-1	TRBJ2-2	CASSELFTGELFF	TGCGCCAGCAGTGAATTATTCACTGGGGAGCTGTTTTTT
-	TRBD1	14	TRBV29-1	TRBJ2-4	CSGGGGTGPNIQYF	TGCAGCGGAGGGGGCGGGACAGGGCCAAACATTCAGTACTTC
-	-	17	TRBV14	TRBJ1-2	CASSQDFRGSSSYGYTF	TGTGCCAGCAGCCAAGATTTTAGGGGTTCCAGTTCCTATGGCTACACCTTC
-	TRBD1	14	TRBV5-1	TRBJ2-7	CASSHGQGMYEQYF	TGCGCCAGCAGCCATGGACAGGGTATGTACGAGCAGTACTTC
-	-	16	TRBV6-6	TRBJ1-5	CASSPRAPYSNQPQHF	TGTGCCAGCAGTCCACGGGCCCCTTATAGCAATCAGCCCCAGCATTTT
-	TRBD2	16	TRBV27	TRBJ2-3	CASSLLAGGRPDTQYF	TGTGCCAGCAGTTTACTAGCGGGAGGTCGTCCGGATACGCAGTATTTT
-	-	12	TRBV7-9	TRBJ1-2	CASSFTGYGYTF	TGTGCCAGCAGTTTTACAGGGTACGGCTACACCTTC
-	-	14	TRBV7-9	TRBJ1-2	CASTRAGRLYGYTF	TGTGCCAGCACCCGGGCGGGTAGACTCTATGGCTACACCTTC
once	-	13	TRBV6-1	TRBJ1-2	CASSEGQGRGYTF	TGTGCCAGCAGTGAAGGGCAGGGGAGGGGCTACACCTTC
-	TRBD1	15	TRBV6-5	TRBJ1-4	CASSRNRGLNEKLFF	TGTGCCAGCAGTCGGAACAGGGGCCTTAATGAAAAACTGTTTTTT
-	TRBD1	14	TRBV6-1	TRBJ1-6	CASSEDRVNSPLHF	TGTGCCAGCAGTGAGGACAGGGTGAACTCACCCCTCCACTTT
-	-	14	TRBV5-6	TRBJ1-4	CASTSQTTNEKLFF	TGTGCCAGCACCTCACAGACCACAAATGAAAAACTGTTTTTT
once	-	13	TRBV2	TRBJ2-5	CASIRSEGETQYF	TGTGCCAGCATCAGATCGGAGGGCGAGACCCAGTACTTC
-	-	16	TRBV28	TRBJ1-5	CASSFYREISNQPQHF	TGTGCCAGCAGTTTTTATCGGGAGATTAGCAATCAGCCCCAGCATTTT
-	TRBD1	14	TRBV9	TRBJ1-3	CASSPGTVGNTIYF	TGTGCCAGCAGCCCAGGGACAGTTGGAAACACCATATATTTT
-	-	17	TRBV4-1	TRBJ1-5	CASSQPGASYSNQPQHF	TGCGCCAGCAGCCAACCGGGGGCATCTTATAGCAATCAGCCCCAGCATTTT
-	-	15	TRBV11-2	TRBJ2-5	CASSLDPTGIETQYF	TGTGCCAGCAGCTTAGATCCCACAGGGATAGAGACCCAGTACTTC
-	-	13	TRBV7-2	TRBJ2-7	CASSLSVRYEQYF	TGTGCCAGCAGCTTATCGGTCAGATACGAGCAGTACTTC
-	-	14	TRBV5-1	TRBJ2-2	CASSLEGSTGELFF	TGCGCCAGCAGCTTGGAGGGATCCACCGGGGAGCTGTTTTTT
-	-	15	TRBV4-1	TRBJ1-5	CASSQAQGGNQPQHF	TGCGCCAGCAGCCAAGCCCAGGGAGGAAATCAGCCCCAGCATTTT